Listed below are T cell receptor beta chains from one sample, sequenced in a study of naive and memory T cell subsets. TCRdb reprocessed the UMI-ligation and nested PCR reads via MiXCR and lists one record per CDR3 protein. In the table there are 15,000 or so distinct CDR3 sequences, approximately 9.4% of which are singletons. Sequencing input: central memory CD8+ T cells from blood. Receptors originate from a human donor in good health. The CDR3 runs from the conserved cysteine through the conserved F or W. Fields, in order: clone size, D gene, J gene, V gene, CDR3 protein, CDR3 DNA. The D gene is left open where the match is weak. Where a row states a size, it is once, few, many or the class of an expanded clone; other rows omit it.

>NA|TRBD1|TRBJ2-3|TRBV27
CASSLWQGVTDTQYF
TGTGCCAGCAGTTTGTGGCAGGGGGTAACAGATACGCAGTATTTT
>few|NA|TRBJ2-2|TRBV7-9
CASSLGKENTGELFF
TGTGCCAGCAGCTTAGGAAAAGAGAACACCGGGGAGCTGTTTTTT
>NA|NA|TRBJ2-7|TRBV7-8
CASSSPGRHYEQYF
TGTGCCAGCAGCTCGCCGGGACGGCACTACGAGCAGTACTTC
>few|NA|TRBJ2-1|TRBV6-4
CASSLEGGSYNEQFF
TGTGCCAGCAGTCTTGAAGGTGGATCCTACAATGAGCAGTTCTTC
>many|TRBD2|TRBJ2-1|TRBV3-1
CASSHINIAGASQFF
TGTGCCAGCAGCCACATCAATATAGCGGGGGCCTCCCAGTTCTTC
>few|NA|TRBJ1-5|TRBV6-5
CASGHPQHF
TGTGCCAGCGGCCACCCCCAGCATTTT
>many|NA|TRBJ2-7|TRBV11-3
CASSPQGGHEQYF
TGTGCCAGCAGCCCCCAGGGTGGGCACGAGCAGTACTTC
>few|NA|TRBJ1-2|TRBV4-3
CASSQEVKENYGYTF
TGCGCCAGCAGCCAAGAGGTCAAAGAGAACTATGGCTACACCTTC
>few|NA|TRBJ2-7|TRBV3-1
CASSLSVFTSSYEQYF
TGTGCCAGCAGCCTCTCCGTTTTTACGTCCTCCTACGAGCAGTACTTC
>NA|NA|TRBJ2-2|TRBV6-2/TRBV6-3
CASINRAENTNTGELFF
TGTGCCAGCATTAACAGGGCCGAAAATACGAACACCGGGGAGCTGTTTTTT
>many|NA|TRBJ2-2|TRBV7-9
CASSPAGDTGELFF
TGTGCCAGCAGCCCAGCAGGGGACACCGGGGAGCTGTTTTTT
>few|NA|TRBJ1-2|TRBV6-1
CASSPRVLLFYGYTF
TGTGCCAGCAGTCCAAGGGTCCTACTCTTCTATGGCTACACCTTC
>NA|TRBD1|TRBJ2-5|TRBV10-3
CAISEGGQRETQYF
TGTGCCATCAGTGAGGGGGGACAGCGGGAGACCCAGTACTTC
>many|NA|TRBJ2-7|TRBV28
CASSSVETYEQYF
TGTGCCAGCAGTTCGGTCGAAACCTACGAGCAGTACTTC
>many|NA|TRBJ2-7|TRBV28
CASSNRAIVTYEQYF
TGTGCCAGCAGTAACCGCGCCATTGTTACCTACGAGCAGTACTTC
>many|TRBD1|TRBJ1-5|TRBV15
CATRSTGNNQPQHF
TGTGCCACCAGGTCGACAGGGAACAATCAGCCCCAGCATTTT
>few|NA|TRBJ1-1|TRBV15
CATSRGQGPNTEAFF
TGTGCCACCAGCAGAGGTCAGGGACCGAACACTGAAGCTTTCTTT
>many|TRBD2|TRBJ2-5|TRBV6-2/TRBV6-3
CASRDLEGLAGYEGETQYF
TGTGCCAGCAGGGATCTGGAGGGACTAGCGGGGTACGAAGGAGAGACCCAGTACTTC
>many|NA|TRBJ1-2|TRBV5-6
CASSPKDSPYYGYTF
TGTGCCAGCAGCCCCAAGGACAGTCCCTACTATGGCTACACCTTC
>NA|NA|TRBJ1-1|TRBV11-2
CASSLVWNTEAFF
TGTGCCAGCAGCTTAGTGTGGAACACTGAAGCTTTCTTT
>few|TRBD1|TRBJ1-1|TRBV7-2
CASSFPRQGRTEAFF
TGTGCCAGCAGCTTCCCTCGACAGGGTAGAACTGAAGCTTTCTTT
>NA|NA|TRBJ2-7|TRBV7-8
CASSLASYTEQYF
TGTGCCAGCAGCTTAGCGTCTTATACTGAGCAGTACTTC